This TCR beta chain is drawn from a study of T cell responses to AZD1222 COVID-19 vaccine. General study points: Spike-specific TCRs gained breadth and depth after people received two AZD1222 doses. Baseline seropositivity occurred in only a handful of AZD1222 recipients.

This table comes from immunoSEQ multiplex PCR, and its TCRdb copy is limited to in-frame clones, with some not included. Of roughly 200,000 clones listed, about nine tenths are singletons. This clone showed up just a few times. Its cognate antigen is unknown. From germline, CDR1 is WSHSY and CDR2 SAAADI. The length of the CDR3 is 15 residues. With 3 bases removed from V and 4 bases from J, the gap between germline ends came to 13 bases. The TCR originated in an adult who received the AZD1222 COVID-19 vaccine. The rearrangement links TRBV10-2 to TRBJ1-5; tentatively, D is TRBD1 (5 bases). The sample was peripheral blood, taken 28 days after the second AZD1222 dose. The CDR3 nucleotides read TGCGCCAGCAGTGACGAGGGGCGAGCAAATCAGCCCCAGCATTTT. It codes for CASSDEGRANQPQHF.